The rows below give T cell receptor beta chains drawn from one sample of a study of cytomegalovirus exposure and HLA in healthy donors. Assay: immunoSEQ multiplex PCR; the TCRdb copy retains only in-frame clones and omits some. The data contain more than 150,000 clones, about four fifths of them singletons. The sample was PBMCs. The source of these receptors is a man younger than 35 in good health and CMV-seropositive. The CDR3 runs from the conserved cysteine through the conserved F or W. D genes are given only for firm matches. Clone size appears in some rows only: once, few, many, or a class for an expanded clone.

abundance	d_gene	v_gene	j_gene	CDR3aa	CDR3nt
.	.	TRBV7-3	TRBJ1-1	CASSLTSGGTGSEAFF	TGTGCCAGCAGCTTAACTAGCGGGGGTACGGGGAGTGAAGCTTTCTTT
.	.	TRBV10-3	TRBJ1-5	CAISERGGDNQPQHF	TGTGCCATCAGTGAGAGGGGAGGAGACAATCAGCCCCAGCATTTT
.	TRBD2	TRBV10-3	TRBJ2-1	CAISEVGSGSSYNEQFF	TGTGCCATCAGTGAGGTCGGGAGCGGGAGCTCCTACAATGAGCAGTTCTTC
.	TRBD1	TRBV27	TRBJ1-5	CASSFTHRGINLNQPQHF	TGTGCCAGCAGTTTTACCCACAGGGGGATTAATCTCAATCAGCCCCAGCATTTT
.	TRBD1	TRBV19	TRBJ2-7	CASSTGTGPGSDEQYF	TGTGCCAGTAGTACCGGGACAGGACCAGGATCGGACGAGCAGTACTTC
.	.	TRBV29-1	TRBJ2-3	CSVEQGRTDTQYF	TGCAGCGTTGAGCAGGGTCGGACAGATACGCAGTATTTT
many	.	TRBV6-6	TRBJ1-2	CASSYGGGRDGYTF	TGTGCCAGCAGTTACGGGGGGGGGAGGGATGGCTACACCTTC
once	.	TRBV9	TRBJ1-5	CASGSHTGNQPQHF	TGTGCCAGCGGGAGCCACACTGGCAATCAGCCCCAGCATTTT
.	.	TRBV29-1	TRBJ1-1	CSVAGTGGLNTEAFF	TGCAGCGTTGCGGGTACCGGGGGGTTGAACACTGAAGCTTTCTTT
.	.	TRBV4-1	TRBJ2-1	CASSQVGGAGSYNEQFF	TGCGCCAGCAGCCAAGTAGGAGGAGCGGGCTCCTACAATGAGCAGTTCTTC
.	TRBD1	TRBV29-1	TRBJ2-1	CSVPDRGGFTEEQFF	TGCAGCGTCCCGGACAGGGGAGGGTTTACGGAGGAGCAGTTCTTC
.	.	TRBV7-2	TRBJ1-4	CASSVDRDIATNEKLFF	TGTGCCAGCAGCGTCGACAGAGATATTGCAACTAATGAAAAACTGTTTTTT
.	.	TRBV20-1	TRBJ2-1	CSVPGSNEQFF	TGCAGTGTCCCGGGGTCCAATGAGCAGTTCTTC
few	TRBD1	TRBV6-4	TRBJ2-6	CASSGTASGANVLTF	TGTGCCAGCAGCGGGACAGCCTCTGGGGCCAACGTCCTGACTTTC
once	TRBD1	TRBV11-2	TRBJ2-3	CASSLTGQAGDTQYF	TGTGCCAGCAGCTTAACGGGACAGGCCGGGGATACGCAGTATTTT
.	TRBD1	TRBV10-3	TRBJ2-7	CAISPPGQGYEQYF	TGTGCCATCAGCCCCCCGGGACAGGGTTACGAGCAGTACTTC
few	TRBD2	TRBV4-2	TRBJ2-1	CASSQDRSGSDEQFF	TGTGCCAGCAGCCAAGATCGCAGCGGGAGCGATGAGCAGTTCTTC
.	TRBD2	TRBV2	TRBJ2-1	CASSQGLAGIDEQFF	TGTGCCAGCAGCCAGGGACTAGCGGGTATCGATGAGCAGTTCTTC
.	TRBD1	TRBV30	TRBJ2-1	CAWRPLSGTARGEQFF	TGTGCCTGGAGACCCCTTTCCGGGACAGCTCGAGGTGAGCAGTTCTTC
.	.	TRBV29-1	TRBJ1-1	CSVRPGNTEAFF	TGCAGCGTTCGGCCGGGGAACACTGAAGCTTTCTTT
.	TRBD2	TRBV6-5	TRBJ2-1	CASSAGTSGYNEQFF	TGTGCCAGCAGTGCCGGGACTAGCGGATACAATGAGCAGTTCTTC
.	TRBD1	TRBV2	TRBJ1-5	CASSYTGDGNQPQHF	TGTGCCAGCAGCTATACAGGGGACGGGAATCAGCCCCAGCATTTT